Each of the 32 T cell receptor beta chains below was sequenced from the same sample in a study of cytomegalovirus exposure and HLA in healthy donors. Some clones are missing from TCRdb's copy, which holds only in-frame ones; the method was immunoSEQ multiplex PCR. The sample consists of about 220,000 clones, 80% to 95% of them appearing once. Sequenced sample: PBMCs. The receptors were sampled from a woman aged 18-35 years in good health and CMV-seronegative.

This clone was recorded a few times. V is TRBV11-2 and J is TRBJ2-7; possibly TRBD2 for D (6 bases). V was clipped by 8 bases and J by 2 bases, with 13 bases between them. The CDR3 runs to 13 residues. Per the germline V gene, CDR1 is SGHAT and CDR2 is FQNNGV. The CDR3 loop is CASRASATYEQYF. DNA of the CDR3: TGTGCCAGCCGCGCTAGCGCTACCTACGAGCAGTACTTC.

Here the CDR3 DNA reads TGTGCCAGCGGTAGGGGTCCCACAGATACGCAGTATTTT. This gives the protein CASGRGPTDTQYF. The V call is TRBV6-4, the J call TRBJ2-3; D is perhaps TRBD1 (5 bases). Trimming removed 8 bases from V and 2 bases from J, with 11 bases in between. This CDR3 comprises 13 residues. Germline CDR1 reads MRHNA; CDR2 reads SNTAGT.

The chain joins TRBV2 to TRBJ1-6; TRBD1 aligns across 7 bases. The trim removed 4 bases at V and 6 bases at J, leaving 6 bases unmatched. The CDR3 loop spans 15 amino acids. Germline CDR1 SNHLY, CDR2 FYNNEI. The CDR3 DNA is TGTGCCAGCAGTGGACCGGGACAGCCTAATTCACCCCTCCACTTT. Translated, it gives CASSGPGQPNSPLHF. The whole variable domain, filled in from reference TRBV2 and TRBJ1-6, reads EPEVTQTPSHQVTQMGQEVILRCVPISNHLYFYWYRQILGQKVEFLVSFYNNEISEKSEIFDDQFSVERPDGSNFTLKIRSTKLEDSAMYFCASSGPGQPNSPLHFGNGTRLTVT.

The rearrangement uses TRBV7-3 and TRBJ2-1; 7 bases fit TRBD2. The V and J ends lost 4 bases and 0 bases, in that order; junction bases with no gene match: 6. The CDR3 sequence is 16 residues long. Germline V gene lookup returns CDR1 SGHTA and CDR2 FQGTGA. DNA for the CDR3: TGTGCCAGCAGCTCCCAAGCGGGGCGCTCCTACAATGAGCAGTTCTTC. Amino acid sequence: CASSSQAGRSYNEQFF.

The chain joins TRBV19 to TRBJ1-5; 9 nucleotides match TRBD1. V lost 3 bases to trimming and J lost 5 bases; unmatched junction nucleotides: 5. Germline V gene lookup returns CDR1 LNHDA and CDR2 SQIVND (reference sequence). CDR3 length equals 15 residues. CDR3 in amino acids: CASSIWGQGDQPQHF. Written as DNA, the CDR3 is TGTGCCAGTAGTATTTGGGGACAGGGCGATCAGCCCCAGCATTTT.

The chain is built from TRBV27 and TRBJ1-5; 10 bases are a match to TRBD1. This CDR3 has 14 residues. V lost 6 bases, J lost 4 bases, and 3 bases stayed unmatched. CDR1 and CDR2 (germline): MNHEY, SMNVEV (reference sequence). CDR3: CASRGTGANQPQHF. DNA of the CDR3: TGTGCCAGCAGGGGGACAGGGGCTAATCAGCCCCAGCATTTT.

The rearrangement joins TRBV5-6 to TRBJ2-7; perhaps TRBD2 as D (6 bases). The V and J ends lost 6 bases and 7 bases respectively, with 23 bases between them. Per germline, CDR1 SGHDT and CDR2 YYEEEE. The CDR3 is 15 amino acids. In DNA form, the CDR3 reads TGTGCCAGCACCCCCCCGGGACTGTTGCTAGGGGAGCAGTACTTC. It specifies CASTPPGLLLGEQYF.

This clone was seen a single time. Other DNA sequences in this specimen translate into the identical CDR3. CDR3 sequence reads: CSASGEETQYF. In DNA, the CDR3 is TGCAGTGCTAGCGGGGAAGAGACCCAGTACTTC. The rearrangement links TRBV20-1 to TRBJ2-5, with D tentatively TRBD2 (5 bases). Trimming stripped 3 bases from V and 3 bases from J, with 5 bases between. The CDR3 is 11 residues long. CDR1 DFQATT and CDR2 SNEGSKA come from the germline V gene (reference sequence).

This chain's CDR3 is CASSLFAGQSSYEQYF. The CDR3 coding sequence is TGTGCCAGCAGCTTGTTCGCGGGGCAAAGCTCCTACGAGCAGTACTTC. The chain combines TRBV7-6 with TRBJ2-7; D is possibly TRBD2 (6 bases). This CDR3 region has 16 residues. Germline assignment: CDR1 SGHVS and CDR2 FNYEAQ. V lost 3 bases and J 0 bases, leaving 15 bases between the germline ends. Supplemented by reference TRBV7-6 and TRBJ2-7, the full variable domain reads GAGVSQSPRYKVTKRGQDVALRCDPISGHVSLYWYRQALGQGPEFLTYFNYEAQQDKSGLPNDRFSAERPEGSISTLTIQRTEQRDSAMYRCASSLFAGQSSYEQYFGPGTRLTVT.

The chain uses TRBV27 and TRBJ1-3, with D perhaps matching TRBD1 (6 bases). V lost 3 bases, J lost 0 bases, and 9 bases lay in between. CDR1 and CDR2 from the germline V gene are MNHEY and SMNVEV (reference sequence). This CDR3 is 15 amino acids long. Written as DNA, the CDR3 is TGTGCCAGCAGTTTGCAGGGGTACTCTGGAAACACCATATATTTT. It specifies CASSLQGYSGNTIYF.

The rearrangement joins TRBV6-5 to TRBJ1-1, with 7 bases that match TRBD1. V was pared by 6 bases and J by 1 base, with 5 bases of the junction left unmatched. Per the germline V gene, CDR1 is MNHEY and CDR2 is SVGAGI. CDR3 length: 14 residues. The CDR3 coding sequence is TGTGCCAGCAGAAGTGGGACAGCGAACACTGAAGCTTTCTTT. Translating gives CASRSGTANTEAFF.

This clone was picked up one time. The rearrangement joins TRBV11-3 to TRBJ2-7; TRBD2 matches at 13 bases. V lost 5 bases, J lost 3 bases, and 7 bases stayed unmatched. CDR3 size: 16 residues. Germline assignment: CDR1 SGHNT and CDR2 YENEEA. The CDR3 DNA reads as TGTGCCAGCAGCGAGGGGACTAGCGGGACCTTCTACGAGCAGTACTTC. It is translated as CASSEGTSGTFYEQYF.

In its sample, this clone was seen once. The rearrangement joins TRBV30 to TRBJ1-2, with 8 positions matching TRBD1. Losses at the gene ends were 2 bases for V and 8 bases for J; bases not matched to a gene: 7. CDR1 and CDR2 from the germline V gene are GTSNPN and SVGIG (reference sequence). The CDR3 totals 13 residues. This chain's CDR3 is CAWSLQQGEGYTF. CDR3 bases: TGTGCCTGGAGTCTACAACAGGGGGAAGGCTACACCTTC.

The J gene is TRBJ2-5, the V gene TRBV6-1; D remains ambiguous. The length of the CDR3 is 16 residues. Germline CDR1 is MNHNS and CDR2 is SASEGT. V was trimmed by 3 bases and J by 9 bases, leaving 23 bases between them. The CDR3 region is CASSEKSDTLQISQYF. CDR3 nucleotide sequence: TGTGCCAGCAGTGAGAAATCCGACACGCTGCAAATCTCCCAGTACTTC.

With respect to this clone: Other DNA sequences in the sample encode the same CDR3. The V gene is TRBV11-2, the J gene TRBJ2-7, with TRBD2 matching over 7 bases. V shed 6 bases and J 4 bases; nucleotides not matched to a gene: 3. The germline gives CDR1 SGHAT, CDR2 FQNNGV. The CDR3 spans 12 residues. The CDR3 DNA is TGTGCCAGCAGGGGAGGGTCTTACGAGCAGTACTTC. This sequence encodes CASRGGSYEQYF. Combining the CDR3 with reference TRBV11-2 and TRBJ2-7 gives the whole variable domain EAGVAQSPRYKIIEKRQSVAFWCNPISGHATLYWYQQILGQGPKLLIQFQNNGVVDDSQLPKDRFSAERLKGVDSTLKIQPAKLEDSAVYLCASRGGSYEQYFGPGTRLTVT.

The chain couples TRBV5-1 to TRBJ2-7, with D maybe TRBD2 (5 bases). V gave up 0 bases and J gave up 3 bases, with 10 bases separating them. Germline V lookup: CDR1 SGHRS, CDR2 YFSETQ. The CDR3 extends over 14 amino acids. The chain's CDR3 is CASSLGGANYEQYF. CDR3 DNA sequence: TGCGCCAGCAGCTTGGGGGGAGCGAACTACGAGCAGTACTTC.

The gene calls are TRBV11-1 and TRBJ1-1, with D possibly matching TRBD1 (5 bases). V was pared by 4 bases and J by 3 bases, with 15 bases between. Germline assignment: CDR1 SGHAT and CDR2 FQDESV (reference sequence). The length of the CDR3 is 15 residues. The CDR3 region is CASSSRRPGYTEAFF. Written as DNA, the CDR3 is TGTGCCAGCAGCTCCCGCCGTCCAGGGTACACTGAAGCTTTCTTT.

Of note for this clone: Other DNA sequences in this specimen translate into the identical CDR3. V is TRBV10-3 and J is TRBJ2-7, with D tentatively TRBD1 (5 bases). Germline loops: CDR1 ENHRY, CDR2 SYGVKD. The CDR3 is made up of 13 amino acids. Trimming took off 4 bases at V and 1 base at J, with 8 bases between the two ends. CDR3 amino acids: CAISGGGSYEQYF. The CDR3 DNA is TGTGCCATCAGTGGGGGCGGTTCCTACGAGCAGTACTTC.

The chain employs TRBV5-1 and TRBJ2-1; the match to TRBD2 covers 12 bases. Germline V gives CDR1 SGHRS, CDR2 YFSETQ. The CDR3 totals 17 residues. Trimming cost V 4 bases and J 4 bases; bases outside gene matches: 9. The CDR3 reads CASSTRRGLAGYNEQFF. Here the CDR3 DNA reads TGCGCCAGCAGCACCCGCCGGGGACTAGCGGGTTACAATGAGCAGTTCTTC.

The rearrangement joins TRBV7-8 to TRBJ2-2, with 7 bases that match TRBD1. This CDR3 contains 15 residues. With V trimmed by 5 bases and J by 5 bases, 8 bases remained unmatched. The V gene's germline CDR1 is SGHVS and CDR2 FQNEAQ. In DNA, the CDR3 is TGTGCCAGCAGCGAACAGGGGAGTAATACCGGGGAGCTGTTTTTT. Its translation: CASSEQGSNTGELFF. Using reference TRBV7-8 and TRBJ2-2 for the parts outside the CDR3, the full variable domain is GAGVSQSPRYKVAKRGQDVALRCDPISGHVSLFWYQQALGQGPEFLTYFQNEAQLDKSGLPSDRFFAERPEGSVSTLKIQRTQQEDSAVYLCASSEQGSNTGELFFGEGSRLTVL.

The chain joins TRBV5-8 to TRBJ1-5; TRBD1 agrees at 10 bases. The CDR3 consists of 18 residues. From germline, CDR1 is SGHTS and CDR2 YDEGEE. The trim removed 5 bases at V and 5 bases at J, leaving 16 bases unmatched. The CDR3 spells CASRSDRGLLVTDQPQHF. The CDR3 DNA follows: TGTGCCAGCAGGTCTGACAGGGGGCTCCTCGTTACTGATCAGCCCCAGCATTTT.

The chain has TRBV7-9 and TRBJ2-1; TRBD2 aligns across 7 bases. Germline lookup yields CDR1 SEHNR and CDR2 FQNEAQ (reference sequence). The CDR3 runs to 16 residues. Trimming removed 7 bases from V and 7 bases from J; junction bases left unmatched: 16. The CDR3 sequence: CASTWSWDYYENEQFF. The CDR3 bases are TGTGCCAGCACCTGGAGTTGGGACTACTACGAGAATGAGCAGTTCTTC.

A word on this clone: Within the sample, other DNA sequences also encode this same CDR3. The CDR3 is CASSPGQGEETQYF. CDR3 bases: TGCGCCAGCAGCCCCGGACAGGGGGAAGAGACCCAGTACTTC. The rearrangement links TRBV5-1 to TRBJ2-5; 10 nucleotides align to TRBD1. The V segment lost 4 bases and the J segment 3 bases; nucleotides outside the gene matches: 3. CDR3 length: 14 residues. Germline CDR1 and CDR2: SGHRS and YFSETQ.

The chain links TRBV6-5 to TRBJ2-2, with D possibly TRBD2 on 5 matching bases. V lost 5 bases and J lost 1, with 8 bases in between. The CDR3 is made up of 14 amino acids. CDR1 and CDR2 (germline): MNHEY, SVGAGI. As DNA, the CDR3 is TGTGCCAGCAGTCAAGGAGGGAACACCGGGGAGCTGTTTTTT. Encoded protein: CASSQGGNTGELFF.

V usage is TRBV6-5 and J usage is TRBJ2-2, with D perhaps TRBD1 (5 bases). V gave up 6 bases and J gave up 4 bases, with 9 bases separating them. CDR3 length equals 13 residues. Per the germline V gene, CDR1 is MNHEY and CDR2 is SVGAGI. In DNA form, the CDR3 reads TGTGCCAGCAGACAGGAGAGCACCGGGGAGCTGTTTTTT. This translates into CASRQESTGELFF.

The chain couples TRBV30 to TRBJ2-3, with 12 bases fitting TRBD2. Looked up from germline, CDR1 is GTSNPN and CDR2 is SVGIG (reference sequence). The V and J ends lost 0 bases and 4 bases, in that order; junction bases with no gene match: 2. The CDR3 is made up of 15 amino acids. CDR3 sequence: CAWSVTSGSADTQYF. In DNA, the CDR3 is TGTGCCTGGAGTGTGACTAGCGGGAGTGCAGATACGCAGTATTTT.

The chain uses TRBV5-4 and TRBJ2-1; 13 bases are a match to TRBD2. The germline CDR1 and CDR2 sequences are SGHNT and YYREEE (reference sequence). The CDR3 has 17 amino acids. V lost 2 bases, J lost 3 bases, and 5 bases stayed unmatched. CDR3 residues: CASSFGLAGAVYNEQFF. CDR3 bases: TGTGCCAGCAGCTTCGGACTAGCGGGAGCTGTCTACAATGAGCAGTTCTTC.

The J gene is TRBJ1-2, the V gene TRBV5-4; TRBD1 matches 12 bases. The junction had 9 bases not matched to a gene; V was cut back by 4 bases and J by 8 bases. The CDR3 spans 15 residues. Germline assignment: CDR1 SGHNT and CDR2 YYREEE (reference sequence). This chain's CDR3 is CASSQGDRGLGGYTF. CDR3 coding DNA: TGTGCCAGCAGCCAAGGGGACAGGGGGCTAGGCGGCTACACCTTC.

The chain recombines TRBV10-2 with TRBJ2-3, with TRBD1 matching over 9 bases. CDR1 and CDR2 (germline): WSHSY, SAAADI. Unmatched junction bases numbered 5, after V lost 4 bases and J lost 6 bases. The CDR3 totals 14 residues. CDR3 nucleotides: TGCGCCAGCAGTGTTACAGGGGGCTCGGATACGCAGTATTTT. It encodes CASSVTGGSDTQYF.

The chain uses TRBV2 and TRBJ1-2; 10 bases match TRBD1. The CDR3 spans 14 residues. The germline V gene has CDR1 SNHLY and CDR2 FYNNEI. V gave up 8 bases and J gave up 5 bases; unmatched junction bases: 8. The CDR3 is CASGWRGQGYGYTF. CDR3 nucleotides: TGTGCCAGCGGATGGCGGGGACAGGGGTATGGCTACACCTTC. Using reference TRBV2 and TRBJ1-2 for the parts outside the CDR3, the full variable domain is EPEVTQTPSHQVTQMGQEVILRCVPISNHLYFYWYRQILGQKVEFLVSFYNNEISEKSEIFDDQFSVERPDGSNFTLKIRSTKLEDSAMYFCASGWRGQGYGYTFGSGTRLTVV.

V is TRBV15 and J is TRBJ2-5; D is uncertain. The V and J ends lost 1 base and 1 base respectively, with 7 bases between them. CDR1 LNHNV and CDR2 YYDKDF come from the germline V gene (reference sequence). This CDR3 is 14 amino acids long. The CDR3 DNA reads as TGTGCCACCAGCAGAGCGGTAGCCCAAGAGACCCAGTACTTC. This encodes CATSRAVAQETQYF.

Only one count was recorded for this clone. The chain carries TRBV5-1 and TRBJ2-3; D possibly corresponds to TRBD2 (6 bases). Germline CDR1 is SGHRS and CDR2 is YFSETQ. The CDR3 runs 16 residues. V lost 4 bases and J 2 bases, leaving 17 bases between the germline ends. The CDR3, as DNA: TGCGCCAGCAGCCGACCGCCTAGCGAGACCACAGATACGCAGTATTTT. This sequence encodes CASSRPPSETTDTQYF. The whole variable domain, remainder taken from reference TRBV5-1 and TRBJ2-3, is KAGVTQTPRYLIKTRGQQVTLSCSPISGHRSVSWYQQTPGQGLQFLFEYFSETQRNKGNFPGRFSGRQFSNSRSEMNVSTLELGDSALYLCASSRPPSETTDTQYFGPGTRLTVL.